The following is a TCR beta chain sequence with its context. Its specificity is not known. The use of a sample-barcoded 5' primer and a J-beta primer mix characterized a second PCR of about 7 to 12 cycles. TCRdb reanalysed the 5' RACE reads using MiXCR and keeps one entry per CDR3 protein. Among 700,000 to 950,000 distinct CDR3 sequences listed, about 40% were seen once. These data belong to a study of blood T cells in healthy people across ages. Broader study findings: No conclusive comparison of naive versus antigen-experienced cells was possible with unsorted PBMCs. TCR beta diversity correlated strongly with naive T cell percentage. Expanded clonotype shifts may have been confounded, as the donors had an unknown CMV status.

CDR1 KGHSH and CDR2 LQKENI come from the germline V gene. V lost 3 bases, J lost 5 bases, and 13 bases lay in between. The CDR3 length is 14 residues. The J gene is TRBJ2-5, the V gene TRBV18; the D gene is possibly TRBD1 (6 bases). The TCR comes from a woman between 55 and 75 years old in good health. Sequenced sample: blood. CDR3 residues: CASSPIGGLETQYF. As DNA, the CDR3 is TGTGCCAGCTCACCTATTGGGGGCTTGGAGACCCAGTACTTC.